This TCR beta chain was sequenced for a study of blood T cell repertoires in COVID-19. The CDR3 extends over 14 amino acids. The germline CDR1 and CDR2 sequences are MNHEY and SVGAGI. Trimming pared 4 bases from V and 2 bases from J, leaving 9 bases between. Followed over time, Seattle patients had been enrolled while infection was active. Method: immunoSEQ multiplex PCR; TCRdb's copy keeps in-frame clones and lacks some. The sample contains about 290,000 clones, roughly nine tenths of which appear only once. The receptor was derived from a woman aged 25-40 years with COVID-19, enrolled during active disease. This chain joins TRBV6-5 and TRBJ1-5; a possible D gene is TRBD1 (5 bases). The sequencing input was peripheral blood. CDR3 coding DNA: TGTGCCAGCAGTTTGATCAGGGGCAATCAGCCCCAGCATTTT. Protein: CASSLIRGNQPQHF.